This T cell receptor beta chain was sequenced for a study of blood T cell repertoires in COVID-19. Across the whole study: Samples taken during acute and convalescent COVID-19 were collected in the United States, Italy and Spain. PBMCs, B-cell-depleted T cells, or T cells provided the cDNA or gDNA that made up the material.

Original processing notes: Amplifying reference gene primers gave estimates of nucleated cell counts. Clones were read by immunoSEQ multiplex PCR, and TCRdb kept only the in-frame ones, dropping some. V, J and clone size are those of that table, while D and trimming were read from the DNA. Of roughly 290,000 clones listed, about 86% are singletons. Germline values: CDR1 MNHNY, CDR2 SVGAGI (reference sequence). The germline V and J ends were trimmed by 6 bases and 5 bases, with 20 bases remaining between them. The length of the CDR3 is 16 residues. J is TRBJ2-1 and V is TRBV6-6; D may be TRBD2 (5 bases). The TCR originated in a woman aged 30 to 39 who had recovered from COVID-19. Sequencing was carried out using peripheral blood. The DNA of the CDR3 is TGTGCCAGCAGCGAGGAACCAGTCCCCGGGGACAATGAGCAGTTCTTC. It encodes CASSEEPVPGDNEQFF.